This is a list of T cell receptor beta chains from one sample in a study of naive and memory T cell subsets. From the UMI-ligation and nested PCR reads, TCRdb called clonotypes with MiXCR, one entry per CDR3 protein. The top ten clones hold approximately 5.7% of a sample with under 25,000 distinct CDR3 sequences, 6% of them seen once. The sequencing here drew on skin, taken from a tuberculin skin test site. Receptors were obtained from an adult in good health. The CDR3 runs from the conserved cysteine through the conserved F or W. Fields, in order: clone size, D gene, V gene, J gene, CDR3 protein, CDR3 DNA. The D gene is left open where the match is weak. Only some rows state a clone size, as once, few, many or a class for expanded clones.

clone_size: many; d_call: TRBD1; v_call: TRBV3-1; j_call: TRBJ1-2; cdr3_aa: CASSHPPRTGGGGYTF; cdr3_nt: TGTGCCAGCAGCCACCCCCCCAGGACAGGCGGGGGCGGCTACACCTTC
clone_size: many; d_call: NA; v_call: TRBV12-3/TRBV12-4; j_call: TRBJ2-1; cdr3_aa: CASSPPFLGQGEFF; cdr3_nt: TGTGCCAGCAGTCCACCATTCTTGGGGCAGGGAGAGTTCTTC
clone_size: few; d_call: TRBD2; v_call: TRBV7-6; j_call: TRBJ2-1; cdr3_aa: CASSSLRGDEQFF; cdr3_nt: TGTGCCAGCAGCTCACTCCGGGGGGATGAGCAGTTCTTC
clone_size: few; d_call: TRBD2; v_call: TRBV5-1; j_call: TRBJ2-5; cdr3_aa: CASSLAGGQETQYF; cdr3_nt: TGCGCCAGCAGCTTAGCGGGAGGGCAAGAGACCCAGTACTTC
clone_size: few; d_call: NA; v_call: TRBV30; j_call: TRBJ1-1; cdr3_aa: CAWRAAGGGTEAFF; cdr3_nt: TGTGCCTGGAGGGCAGCGGGGGGAGGAACTGAAGCTTTCTTT
clone_size: many; d_call: TRBD1; v_call: TRBV12-3/TRBV12-4; j_call: TRBJ2-1; cdr3_aa: CASSSTYRGHEQFF; cdr3_nt: TGTGCCAGCAGCTCTACTTACAGGGGGCATGAGCAGTTCTTC
clone_size: many; d_call: NA; v_call: TRBV29-1; j_call: TRBJ1-1; cdr3_aa: CSVGGVNTEAFF; cdr3_nt: TGCAGCGTTGGGGGAGTGAACACTGAAGCTTTCTTT
clone_size: NA; d_call: NA; v_call: TRBV9; j_call: TRBJ1-3; cdr3_aa: CASSVFPAAGNTIYF; cdr3_nt: TGTGCCAGCAGCGTATTTCCGGCAGCGGGAAACACCATATATTTT
clone_size: many; d_call: NA; v_call: TRBV7-2; j_call: TRBJ2-7; cdr3_aa: CASSLRAPPAPYEQYF; cdr3_nt: TGTGCCAGCAGCTTACGGGCCCCTCCGGCCCCCTACGAGCAGTACTTC
clone_size: many; d_call: NA; v_call: TRBV3-1; j_call: TRBJ1-6; cdr3_aa: CASSQTGRAHNSPLHF; cdr3_nt: TGTGCCAGCAGCCAAACAGGGCGCGCTCATAATTCACCCCTCCACTTT
clone_size: NA; d_call: NA; v_call: TRBV20-1; j_call: TRBJ2-1; cdr3_aa: CSASGSPYNEQFF; cdr3_nt: TGCAGTGCTAGTGGGTCACCCTACAATGAGCAGTTCTTC
clone_size: few; d_call: NA; v_call: TRBV19; j_call: TRBJ2-1; cdr3_aa: CASSPLKGSSYNEQFF; cdr3_nt: TGTGCCAGTAGCCCCCTTAAGGGGAGCTCCTACAATGAGCAGTTCTTC
clone_size: NA; d_call: NA; v_call: TRBV9; j_call: TRBJ2-1; cdr3_aa: CASSVVPTRDEQFF; cdr3_nt: TGTGCCAGCAGCGTAGTGCCAACACGTGATGAGCAGTTCTTC
clone_size: many; d_call: NA; v_call: TRBV28; j_call: TRBJ2-4; cdr3_aa: CASSEQRENIQYF; cdr3_nt: TGTGCCAGCAGTGAACAGCGTGAAAACATTCAGTACTTC
clone_size: many; d_call: NA; v_call: TRBV7-2; j_call: TRBJ2-7; cdr3_aa: CASSLGTKTYEQYF; cdr3_nt: TGTGCCAGCAGCTTAGGAACTAAAACCTACGAGCAGTACTTC
clone_size: many; d_call: TRBD1; v_call: TRBV6-2/TRBV6-3; j_call: TRBJ2-7; cdr3_aa: CASSKGTGTYEQYF; cdr3_nt: TGTGCCAGCAGTAAAGGGACAGGAACCTACGAGCAGTACTTC
clone_size: few; d_call: TRBD2; v_call: TRBV7-2; j_call: TRBJ2-3; cdr3_aa: CAGSGRATDTQYF; cdr3_nt: TGTGCCGGCAGCGGGAGAGCTACAGATACGCAGTATTTT
clone_size: many; d_call: NA; v_call: TRBV9; j_call: TRBJ2-2; cdr3_aa: CASSVVSGELFF; cdr3_nt: TGTGCCAGCAGCGTAGTGTCTGGGGAGCTGTTTTTT
clone_size: NA; d_call: NA; v_call: TRBV7-2; j_call: TRBJ1-1; cdr3_aa: CASSLDRGNTEAFF; cdr3_nt: TGTGCCAGCAGCTTAGATAGGGGGAACACTGAAGCTTTCTTT
clone_size: many; d_call: TRBD1; v_call: TRBV29-1; j_call: TRBJ2-6; cdr3_aa: CSVGGQPSGANVLTF; cdr3_nt: TGCAGCGTTGGGGGACAGCCCTCTGGGGCCAACGTCCTGACTTTC
clone_size: few; d_call: TRBD2; v_call: TRBV7-9; j_call: TRBJ2-5; cdr3_aa: CASSLAGGGETQYF; cdr3_nt: TGTGCCAGCAGCTTGGCGGGAGGAGGAGAGACCCAGTACTTC
clone_size: many; d_call: NA; v_call: TRBV6-1; j_call: TRBJ1-5; cdr3_aa: CASNDPLHKGNQPQHF; cdr3_nt: TGTGCCAGCAATGACCCCCTCCATAAGGGAAATCAGCCCCAGCATTTT
clone_size: few; d_call: NA; v_call: TRBV6-2/TRBV6-3; j_call: TRBJ2-1; cdr3_aa: CASMSGPTSEQFF; cdr3_nt: TGTGCCAGCATGTCAGGTCCCACAAGTGAGCAGTTCTTC
clone_size: few; d_call: NA; v_call: TRBV5-1; j_call: TRBJ2-7; cdr3_aa: CASSSTGLVSQQYF; cdr3_nt: TGCGCCAGCAGCTCGACGGGGTTGGTATCTCAGCAGTACTTC
clone_size: NA; d_call: NA; v_call: TRBV15; j_call: TRBJ1-1; cdr3_aa: CATSRDQGSFGKAFF; cdr3_nt: TGTGCCACCAGCAGAGATCAGGGGTCGTTTGGGAAAGCTTTCTTT
clone_size: few; d_call: TRBD2; v_call: TRBV6-2/TRBV6-3; j_call: TRBJ2-7; cdr3_aa: CASSSTSGTSYEQYF; cdr3_nt: TGTGCCAGCAGTTCCACTAGCGGGACGTCCTACGAGCAGTACTTC
clone_size: many; d_call: NA; v_call: TRBV20-1; j_call: TRBJ2-1; cdr3_aa: CSAREPRGGWNEQFF; cdr3_nt: TGCAGTGCTAGAGAACCCAGGGGCGGTTGGAATGAGCAGTTCTTC
clone_size: few; d_call: NA; v_call: TRBV25-1; j_call: TRBJ1-2; cdr3_aa: CASSRTTPPGYTF; cdr3_nt: TGTGCCAGCAGTAGGACAACCCCTCCTGGCTACACCTTC
clone_size: many; d_call: TRBD1; v_call: TRBV2; j_call: TRBJ2-7; cdr3_aa: CASSEYQLGTGNSYEQYF; cdr3_nt: TGTGCCAGCAGTGAATATCAGTTGGGGACAGGGAACTCCTACGAGCAGTACTTC
clone_size: few; d_call: NA; v_call: TRBV12-2; j_call: TRBJ2-7; cdr3_aa: CRGGHREKVEQYF; cdr3_nt: TGTCGGGGCGGGCACAGGGAAAAGGTCGAGCAGTACTTC
clone_size: many; d_call: NA; v_call: TRBV6-5; j_call: TRBJ2-1; cdr3_aa: CASSYLSGPYNEQFF; cdr3_nt: TGTGCCAGCAGTTACTTAAGCGGGCCCTACAATGAGCAGTTCTTC
clone_size: many; d_call: TRBD2; v_call: TRBV7-2; j_call: TRBJ2-5; cdr3_aa: CASSSPEASGRPRVTQYF; cdr3_nt: TGTGCCAGCAGCTCACCAGAGGCTAGCGGGAGGCCGAGGGTGACCCAGTACTTC
clone_size: many; d_call: NA; v_call: TRBV6-2/TRBV6-3; j_call: TRBJ1-5; cdr3_aa: CASRMDGSSNQPQHF; cdr3_nt: TGTGCCAGCAGAATGGACGGATCTAGCAATCAGCCCCAGCATTTT